This T cell receptor (beta chain) was documented in a study of T cells in Graves' hyperthyroidism and ophthalmopathy (dated by TCRdb to the late 2010s). In the study overall: Peripheral blood samples were taken at initial diagnosis, before any treatment was given. Thyroid tissue and blood T-cell repertoires from six Graves' hyperthyroidism patients were also compared in the study. After sampling, hyperthyroidism patients received methimazole starting at 30 mg daily, and ophthalmopathy patients received high-dose intravenous methylprednisolone. The roughly 94 discovery patients were randomly split 7:3 into training and test sets. To identify distinguishing TCR V-J signatures, a discovery cohort of around 100 patients was used, comprising 43 with Graves' ophthalmopathy and roughly 60 with stable Graves' hyperthyroidism. The paper reports TCR Vbeta CDR3 sequencing of some 140 peripheral blood samples: under 45 ophthalmopathy, about 75 hyperthyroidism and about 17 progressor patients. An independent validation cohort of under 20 hyperthyroidism patients and about 16 patients who later progressed to ophthalmopathy tested prospective prediction of ophthalmopathy.

Via the germline V gene (reference sequence), CDR1 is LGHDT and CDR2 YNNKEL. Its CDR3 holds 14 amino acids, cysteine through phenylalanine. Left in the record is the CDR3 DNA by itself, 42 bases read in frame from the first base. Trimming at the junction amounts to 1 base on V and 1 base on J, and the germline ends lie 7 bases apart. Graves' hyperthyroidism was defined as stable when no progression to ophthalmopathy occurred over 18 months of follow-up. Hyperthyroidism patients were newly diagnosed, had a disease duration of under 2 months, and were aged 18 to 65 years. Any patient with an uncontrolled infection, another autoimmune disease, pregnancy or lactation was excluded. Diagnoses were established on the basis of clinical symptoms, serum thyroxine and TRAb, thyroid ultrasound, and orbital computed tomography. PBMCs were isolated from roughly 10 ml of fresh peripheral blood by Ficoll-Paque density gradient centrifugation. Trizol reagent was used to extract total RNA, and RNA quality was then checked on an Agilent 2100 Bioanalyzer.

Overall results and qualifications from the work: Sample size was not statistically predetermined, and blinding of investigators to group allocation was not performed. During validation, the model predicted progression to ophthalmopathy a median of approximately 7 months ahead of onset, with approximately 70% sensitivity and around 73% specificity. Ophthalmopathy was separated from stable hyperthyroidism by a 13 V-J signature model, with roughly 88% sensitivity and just over 81% specificity obtained in cross-validation and 80%/75% obtained in testing. Most expanded thyroid clonotypes (frequency above 0.001) were also detected in blood, suggesting blood repertoires may reflect thyroid immune responses.

The TCR beta CDR3 regions were amplified from RNA transcripts. The first round of RT-PCR for the TCR CDR3 was performed with the HTBI primer set and the Qiagen OneStep RT-PCR kit. Libraries were constructed in a second round of multiplex PCR, after which size selection and purification were performed. Libraries were sequenced paired-end with 100 bp reads on an Illumina HiSeq2000. For the original study's pipeline: SOAPnuke was used to process the raw data, with reads discarded if the reads contained adapters or uncalled bases, had a mean Phred below 15, or lacked an exact constant-primer or identifier match. High-quality paired reads were merged using COPE v1.2.5, and each unique nucleotide sequence was defined as a clonotype. Clonotypes were aligned to IMGT TRBV, TRBD and TRBJ reference segments using MiTCR v1.1. Analysis was restricted to V-J combinations with a frequency above 0.0001, which covered over 98% of repertoires. The TCS score was defined as the ratio of F50 (clonal expansion) to E x V (chaos), calculated using BLOSUM62-based TCRdist between CDR3 peptides within each V-J. Welch's t-statistics and random forest reduced some 510 V-J features to fewer than 15, which were used in a naive Bayes classifier (R e1071). TCRdb reprocessing: public reads trimmed at Q25 with fastp, clones called with MiXCR, in-frame beta chains kept. Rows are combined by CDR3 protein, so each entry shows the most common genes and DNA. TCRdb's processing, not the study's, gives the V and J calls here. A total of a few hundred thousand distinct CDR3 sequences appear in this sample, around a sixth of them only once. Roughly 6.6% of the sample is in the top ten clones.

This clonotype was counted at least ten times. The clone's antigen remains unknown. Base qualities were left out, and no much larger clone turns up one base away. This TCR came from a woman aged 25 to 45 with Graves' hyperthyroidism. Sequenced sample: blood. The chain employs TRBV3-1 and TRBJ1-1, with the D gene uncertain. The nucleotide sequence is given as TGTGCCAGCAGCCAAGCCACGAGGAACACTGAAGCTTTCTTT. Its translation is CASSQATRNTEAFF.